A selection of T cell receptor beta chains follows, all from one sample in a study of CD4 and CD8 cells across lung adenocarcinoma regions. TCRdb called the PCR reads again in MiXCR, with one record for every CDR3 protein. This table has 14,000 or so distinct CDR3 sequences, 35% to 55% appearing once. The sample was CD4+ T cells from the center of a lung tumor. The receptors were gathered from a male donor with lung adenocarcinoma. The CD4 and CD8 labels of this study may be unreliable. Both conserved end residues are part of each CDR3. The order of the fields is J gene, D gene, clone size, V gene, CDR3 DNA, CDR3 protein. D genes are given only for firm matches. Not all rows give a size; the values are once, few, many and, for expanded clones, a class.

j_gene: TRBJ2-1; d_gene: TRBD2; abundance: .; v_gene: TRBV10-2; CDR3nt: TGCGCCAGCAGGATAAGGCGGGAGAAGGACGAGCAGTTCTTC; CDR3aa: CASRIRREKDEQFF
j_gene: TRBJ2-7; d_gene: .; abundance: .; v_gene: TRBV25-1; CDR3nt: TGTGCCAGCGGGGGATTGGGGGGACGGGACACAGAGACGCAGTACTTC; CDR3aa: CASGGLGGRDTETQYF
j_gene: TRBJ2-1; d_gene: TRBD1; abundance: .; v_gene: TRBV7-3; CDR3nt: TGTGCCAGCAGCCCTACAGGGGCTACCTACAATGAGCAGTTCTTC; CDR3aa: CASSPTGATYNEQFF
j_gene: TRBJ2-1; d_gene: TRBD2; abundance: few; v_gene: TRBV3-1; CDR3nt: TGTGCCAGCAGCCAAGATGAGACTAGCGGGAGGGCCTACTACAATGAGCAGTTCTTC; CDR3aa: CASSQDETSGRAYYNEQFF
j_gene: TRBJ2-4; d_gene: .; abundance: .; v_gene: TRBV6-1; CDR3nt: TGTGCCAGCGCGGGACAGAACAAAAACATTCAGTACTTC; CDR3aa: CASAGQNKNIQYF
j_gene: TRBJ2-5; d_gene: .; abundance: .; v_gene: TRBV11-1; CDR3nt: TGTGCCAGCAGCTCGAACTCCCTTAGCGCGGAGACCCAGTACTTC; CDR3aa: CASSSNSLSAETQYF
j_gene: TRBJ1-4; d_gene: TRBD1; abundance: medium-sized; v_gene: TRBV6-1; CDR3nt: TGTGCCAGCAGTGAAAGGACAGGGGGCGCGGAAAAACTGTTTTTT; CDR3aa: CASSERTGGAEKLFF
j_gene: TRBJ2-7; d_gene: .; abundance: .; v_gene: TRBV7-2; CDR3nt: TGTGCCAGCACCATACAGGGCTTCGGCGAGCAGTACTTC; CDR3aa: CASTIQGFGEQYF
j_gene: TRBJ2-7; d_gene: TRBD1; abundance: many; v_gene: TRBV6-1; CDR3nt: TGTGCCAGCAGTGCCACAGGGGGGAGGTACGAGCAGTACTTC; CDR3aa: CASSATGGRYEQYF
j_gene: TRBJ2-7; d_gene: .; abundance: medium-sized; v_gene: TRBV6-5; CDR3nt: TGTGCCAGCAGTTACTCCTGGGACTTCACTACCTACGAGCAGTACTTC; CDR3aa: CASSYSWDFTTYEQYF
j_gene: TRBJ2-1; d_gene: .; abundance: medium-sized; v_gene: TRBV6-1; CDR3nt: TGTGCCAGCAGTCGACAGGTATTACCCAGCAATGAGCAGTTCTTC; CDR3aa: CASSRQVLPSNEQFF
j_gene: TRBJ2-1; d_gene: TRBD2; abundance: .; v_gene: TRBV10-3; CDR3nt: TGTGCCATCAACGGGGAGGGCTACAATGAGCAGTTCTTC; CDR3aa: CAINGEGYNEQFF
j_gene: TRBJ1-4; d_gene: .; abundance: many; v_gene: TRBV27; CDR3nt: TGTGCCAGCAGTTTATCAGGGGTGGGTGAAAAACTGTTTTTT; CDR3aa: CASSLSGVGEKLFF
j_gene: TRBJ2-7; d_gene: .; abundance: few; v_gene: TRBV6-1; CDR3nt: TGTGCCAGCGGGGGTCGGGGGATCTTGGCCTACGAGCAGTACTTC; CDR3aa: CASGGRGILAYEQYF
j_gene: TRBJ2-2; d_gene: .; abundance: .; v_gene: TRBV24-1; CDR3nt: TGTGCCACCGAACCAGACACCGGGGAGCTGTTTTTT; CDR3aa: CATEPDTGELFF
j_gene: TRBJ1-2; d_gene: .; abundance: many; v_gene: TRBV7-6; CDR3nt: TGTGCCAGCAGCCCCGGGCAGAACTATGGCTACACCTTC; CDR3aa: CASSPGQNYGYTF
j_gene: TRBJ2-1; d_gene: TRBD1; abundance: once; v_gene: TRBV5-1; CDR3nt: TGCGCCAGCAGCCCCAGACCGGGACAGGCCATCAATGAGCAGTTCTTC; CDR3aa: CASSPRPGQAINEQFF
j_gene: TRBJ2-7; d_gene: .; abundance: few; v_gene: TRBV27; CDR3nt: TGTGCCAGCAGCCCCGTTGGATACGAGCAGTACTTC; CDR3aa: CASSPVGYEQYF
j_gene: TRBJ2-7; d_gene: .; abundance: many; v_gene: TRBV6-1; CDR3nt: TGTGCCAGCAAACGTGAAGCGACCAGCTCCTACGAGCAGTACTTC; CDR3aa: CASKREATSSYEQYF
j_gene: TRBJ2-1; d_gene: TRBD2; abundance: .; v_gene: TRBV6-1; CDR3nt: TGTGCCAGCAGTGTAGAACTAGCGGGAGGGGGGGAGCAGTTCTTC; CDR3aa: CASSVELAGGGEQFF
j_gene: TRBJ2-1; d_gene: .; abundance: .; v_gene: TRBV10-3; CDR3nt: TGTGCCATCCAGGCAGGGACCAGAGATGAGCAGTTCTTT; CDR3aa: CAIQAGTRDEQFF
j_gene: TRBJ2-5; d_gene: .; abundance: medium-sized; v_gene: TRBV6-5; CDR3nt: TGTGCCAGCAGGGGACTGAGGACAGGAGGCAGGGAGACCCAGTACTTC; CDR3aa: CASRGLRTGGRETQYF
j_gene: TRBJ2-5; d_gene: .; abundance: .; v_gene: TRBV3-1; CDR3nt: TGTGCCAGCAGCCAAGGACTGGGGGAGCAGTACTTC; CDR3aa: CASSQGLGEQYF
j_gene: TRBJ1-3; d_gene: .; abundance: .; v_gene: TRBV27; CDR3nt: TGTGCCAGCAGTAGCTCACCTCGAAACTCTGGAAACACCATATATTTT; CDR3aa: CASSSSPRNSGNTIYF
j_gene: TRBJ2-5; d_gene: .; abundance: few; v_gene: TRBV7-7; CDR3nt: TGTGCTAGCAGTTCCGCGGCAGCGGTCTCTGGGGTAGAGACCCAGTACTTC; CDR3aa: CASSSAAAVSGVETQYF
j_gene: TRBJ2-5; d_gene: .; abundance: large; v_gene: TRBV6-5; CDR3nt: TGTGCCAGCAGGCGACATATACTCCAAGAGACCCAGTACTTC; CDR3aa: CASRRHILQETQYF
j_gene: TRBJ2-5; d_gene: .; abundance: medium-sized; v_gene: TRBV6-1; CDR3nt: TGTGCCAGCAGTGAAGGCTCAATGGGGACCCAGTACTTC; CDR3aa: CASSEGSMGTQYF
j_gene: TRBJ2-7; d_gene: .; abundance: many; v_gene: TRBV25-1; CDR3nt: TGTGCCAGCAGTCTCCCCGGGACGGCAGACGGCGAGCAGTACTTC; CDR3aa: CASSLPGTADGEQYF
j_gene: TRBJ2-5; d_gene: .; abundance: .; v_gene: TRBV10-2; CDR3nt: TGCGCCAGCCGGGACCGAGGTTGGTTCCAGTACTTC; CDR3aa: CASRDRGWFQYF
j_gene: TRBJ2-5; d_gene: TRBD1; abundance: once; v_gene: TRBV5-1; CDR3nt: TGCGCCAGCAGCAGGTGGACAGGCCTCCAAGAGACCCAGTACTTC; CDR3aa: CASSRWTGLQETQYF
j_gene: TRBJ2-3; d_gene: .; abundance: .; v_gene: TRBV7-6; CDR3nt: TGTGCCAGCAGCTCCGGAACAGATACGCAGTATTTT; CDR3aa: CASSSGTDTQYF
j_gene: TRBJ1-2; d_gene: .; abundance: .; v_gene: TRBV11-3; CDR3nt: TGTGCCAGCAGCCGACCCGGACCTAACTATGGCTACACCTTC; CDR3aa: CASSRPGPNYGYTF
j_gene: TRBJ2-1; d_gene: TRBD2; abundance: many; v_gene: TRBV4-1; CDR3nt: TGCGCCAGCAGCCAAGTTGGGACTAGCGGCTACAATGAGCAGTTCTTC; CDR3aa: CASSQVGTSGYNEQFF
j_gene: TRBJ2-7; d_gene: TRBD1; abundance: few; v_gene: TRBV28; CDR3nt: TGTGCCAGCAGTTTCCCCGCCTACAGGGGGCCTAACGAGCAGTACTTC; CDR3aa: CASSFPAYRGPNEQYF
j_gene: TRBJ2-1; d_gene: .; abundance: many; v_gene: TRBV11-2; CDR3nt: TGTGCCAGCAGCTTAGCACCAGAGGCGGTCTATGAGCAGTTCTTC; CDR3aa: CASSLAPEAVYEQFF
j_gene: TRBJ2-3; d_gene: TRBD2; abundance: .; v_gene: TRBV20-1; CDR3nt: TGCAGTGCTAGAGATGTGTCTAGCGGCGGGGATACGCAGTATTTT; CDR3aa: CSARDVSSGGDTQYF
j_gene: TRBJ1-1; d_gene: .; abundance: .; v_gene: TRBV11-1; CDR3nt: TGTGCCAGTAGCTTACAGGGTCTTGAAGCTTTCTTT; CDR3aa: CASSLQGLEAFF
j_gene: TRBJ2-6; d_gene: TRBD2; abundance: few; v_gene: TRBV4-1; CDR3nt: TGCGCCAGCAGCCAAGATAGTCAGCGGGGTAGACTAGTCTCTGGGGCCAACGTCCTGACTTTC; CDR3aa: CASSQDSQRGRLVSGANVLTF
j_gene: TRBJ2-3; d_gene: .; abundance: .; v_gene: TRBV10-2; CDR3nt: TGCGCCCTGTCCCTCCAGGTTGTGGGGACCGGTGAGCAGTATTTT; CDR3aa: CALSLQVVGTGEQYF
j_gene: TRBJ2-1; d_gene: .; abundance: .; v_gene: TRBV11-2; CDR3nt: TGTGCCAGCAGTTTAGATTATAACAGGCAAGAGACCCAGTTCTTC; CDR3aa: CASSLDYNRQETQFF
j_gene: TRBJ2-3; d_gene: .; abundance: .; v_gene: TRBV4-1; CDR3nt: TGCGCCAGCAAGGCTAGTGATCCCCCAGATACGCAGTATTTT; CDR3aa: CASKASDPPDTQYF
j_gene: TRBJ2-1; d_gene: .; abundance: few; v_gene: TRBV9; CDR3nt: TGTGCCAGCAGCGTAGTAGGGGGGAGCGGTGAGCAGTTCTTC; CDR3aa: CASSVVGGSGEQFF
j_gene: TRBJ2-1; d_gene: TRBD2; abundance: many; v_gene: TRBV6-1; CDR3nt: TGTGCCAGCAGTGAAGGAGCGGGAGATTACAATGAGCAGTTCTTC; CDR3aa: CASSEGAGDYNEQFF
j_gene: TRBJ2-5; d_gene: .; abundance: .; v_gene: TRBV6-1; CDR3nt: TGTGCCAGCGGGGGCGCGAGCCTGGGCATAGAGACCCAGTATTTC; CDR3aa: CASGGASLGIETQYF
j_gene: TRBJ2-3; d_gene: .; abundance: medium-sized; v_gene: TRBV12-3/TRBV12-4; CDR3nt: TGTGCCAGCGTCGACGGGGCGCTGACAGATACGCAGTATTTT; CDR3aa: CASVDGALTDTQYF
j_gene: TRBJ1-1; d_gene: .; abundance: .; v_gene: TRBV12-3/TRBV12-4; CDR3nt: TGTGCCAGCAGCACGGCCGGAGAACCCCACACTGAAGCTTTCTTT; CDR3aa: CASSTAGEPHTEAFF
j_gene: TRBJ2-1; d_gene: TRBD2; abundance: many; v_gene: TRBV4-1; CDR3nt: TGCGCCAGCAGCCAAGTCCTGGGACTAGCGGTCTACAATGAGCAGTTCTTC; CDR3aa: CASSQVLGLAVYNEQFF
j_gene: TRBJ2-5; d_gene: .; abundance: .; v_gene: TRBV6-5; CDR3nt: TGTGCCAGCAGTTACGGGCCTGAAGAGACCCAGTACTTC; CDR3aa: CASSYGPEETQYF
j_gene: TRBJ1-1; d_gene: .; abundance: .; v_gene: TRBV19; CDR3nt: TGTGCCAGTACCCCGACGGCAACGAACACTGAAGCTTTCTTT; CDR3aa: CASTPTATNTEAFF
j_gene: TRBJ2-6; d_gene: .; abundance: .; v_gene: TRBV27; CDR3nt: TGTGCCAGCACAAGGGGTGGGATCTCTGGGGCCAACGAGCTGTATTTC; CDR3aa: CASTRGGISGANELYF
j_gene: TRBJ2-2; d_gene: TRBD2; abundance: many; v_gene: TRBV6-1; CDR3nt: TGTGCCAGCACTCTAGCGGGGATTAACACCGGGGAGCTGTTTTTT; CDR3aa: CASTLAGINTGELFF